This TCR beta chain was recorded in a study of shared clonotypes between healthy human individuals. Across the study: There were three CD4 naive, three CD4 memory, two CD8 naive and one CD8 memory plates per donor.

Naive CD8 cells comprised CD45RO-negative, CCR7-positively selected cells, excluding terminally differentiated effector memory CD45RA+ cells. An even split of each subset's genomic DNA across several immunoSEQ plates was performed. Data came from immunoSEQ multiplex PCR; TCRdb stores just in-frame clones and leaves some out. The sample has some 2,000,000 clones; about 95% are singletons. The germline V and J ends were trimmed by 2 bases and 10 bases, with 12 bases remaining between them. CDR1 and CDR2 (germline): MNHNS, SASEGT. This CDR3 region has 14 residues. The receptor was derived from a man between 18 and 29 years old in good health. This chain links TRBV6-1 with TRBJ1-6; D unresolved. Sequenced material: naive CD8+ T cells sorted from blood. The CDR3 bases are TGTGCCAGCAGTGAAACTTATCCAGGATCACCCCTCCACTTT. Encoded protein: CASSETYPGSPLHF.